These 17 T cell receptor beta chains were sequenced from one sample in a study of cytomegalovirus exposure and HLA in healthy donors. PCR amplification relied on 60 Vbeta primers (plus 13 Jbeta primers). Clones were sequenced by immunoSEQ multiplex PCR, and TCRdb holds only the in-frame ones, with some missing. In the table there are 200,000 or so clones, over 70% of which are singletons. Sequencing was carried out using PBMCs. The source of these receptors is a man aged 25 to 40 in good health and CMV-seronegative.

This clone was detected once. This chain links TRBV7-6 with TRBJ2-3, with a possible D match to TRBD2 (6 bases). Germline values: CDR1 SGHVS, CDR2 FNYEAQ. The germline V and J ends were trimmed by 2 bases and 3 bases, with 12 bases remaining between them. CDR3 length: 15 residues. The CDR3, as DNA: TGTGCCAGCAGCTTACGGAACGGGAGAACAGATACGCAGTATTTT. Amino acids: CASSLRNGRTDTQYF.

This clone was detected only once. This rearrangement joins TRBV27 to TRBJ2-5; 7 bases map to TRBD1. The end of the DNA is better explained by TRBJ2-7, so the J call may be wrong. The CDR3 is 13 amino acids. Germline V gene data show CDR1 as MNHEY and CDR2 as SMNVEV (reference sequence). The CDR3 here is CASSTGQPYEQYF. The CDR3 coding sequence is TGTGCCAGCAGTACGGGACAGCCCTACGAGCAGTACTTC.

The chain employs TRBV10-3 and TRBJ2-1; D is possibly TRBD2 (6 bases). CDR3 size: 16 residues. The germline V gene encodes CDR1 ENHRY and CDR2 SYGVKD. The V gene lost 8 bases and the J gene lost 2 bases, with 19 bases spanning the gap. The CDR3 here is CAIRPIGRGPYNEQFF. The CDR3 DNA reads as TGTGCCATCCGCCCGATCGGGAGAGGCCCCTACAATGAGCAGTTCTTC.

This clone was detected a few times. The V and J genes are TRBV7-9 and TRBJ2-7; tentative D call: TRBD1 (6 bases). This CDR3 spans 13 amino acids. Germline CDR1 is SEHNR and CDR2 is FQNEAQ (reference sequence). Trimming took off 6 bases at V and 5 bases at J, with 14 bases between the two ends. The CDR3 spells CASRPDRPHEQYF. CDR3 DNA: TGTGCCAGCAGACCCGACAGGCCCCACGAGCAGTACTTC.

The CDR3 spells CASSSTIGPSGDRSSYNSPLHF. The CDR3 region has the DNA TGTGCCAGCAGTTCGACTATAGGGCCTTCAGGGGATCGGAGCTCCTATAATTCACCCCTCCACTTT. J is TRBJ1-6 and V is TRBV28; a weak D match, TRBD1 (6 bases). V was cut by 4 bases and J by 0 bases, with 28 bases left in between. The CDR3 runs to 22 residues. CDR1 is MDHEN, CDR2 SYDVKM, per germline.

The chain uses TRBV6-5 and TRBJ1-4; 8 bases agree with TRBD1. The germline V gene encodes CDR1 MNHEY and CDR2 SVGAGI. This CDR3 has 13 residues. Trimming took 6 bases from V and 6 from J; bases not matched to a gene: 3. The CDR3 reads CASRDRVDEKLFF. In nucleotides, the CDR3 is TGTGCCAGCAGGGACAGGGTGGATGAAAAACTGTTTTTT.

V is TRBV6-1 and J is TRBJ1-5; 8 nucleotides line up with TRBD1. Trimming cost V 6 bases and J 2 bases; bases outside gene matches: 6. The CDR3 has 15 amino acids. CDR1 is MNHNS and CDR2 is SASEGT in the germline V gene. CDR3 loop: CASSPDRAGNQPQHF. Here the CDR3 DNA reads TGTGCCAGCAGCCCGGACAGGGCGGGCAATCAGCCCCAGCATTTT.

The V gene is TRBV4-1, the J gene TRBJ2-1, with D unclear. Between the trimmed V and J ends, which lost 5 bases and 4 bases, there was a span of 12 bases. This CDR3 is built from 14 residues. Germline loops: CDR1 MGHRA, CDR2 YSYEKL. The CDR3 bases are TGCGCCAGCAGCGGCTACGACTTATACAATGAGCAGTTCTTC. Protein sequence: CASSGYDLYNEQFF.

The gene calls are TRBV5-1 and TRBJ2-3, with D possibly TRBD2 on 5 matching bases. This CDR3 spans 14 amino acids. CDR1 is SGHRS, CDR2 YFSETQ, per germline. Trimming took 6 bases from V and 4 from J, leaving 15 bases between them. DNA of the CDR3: TGCGCCAGCACCTCGGGCATAGCGTCAGATACGCAGTATTTT. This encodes CASTSGIASDTQYF.

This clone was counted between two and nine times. The chain's CDR3 is CASGQGSDTQYF. The CDR3 region has the DNA TGTGCCAGCGGACAGGGATCAGATACGCAGTATTTT. The chain uses TRBV6-6 and TRBJ2-3; 8 bases agree with TRBD1. With V trimmed by 8 bases and J by 4 bases, 2 bases remained unmatched. Germline lookup yields CDR1 MNHNY and CDR2 SVGAGI (reference sequence). The CDR3 spans 12 residues.

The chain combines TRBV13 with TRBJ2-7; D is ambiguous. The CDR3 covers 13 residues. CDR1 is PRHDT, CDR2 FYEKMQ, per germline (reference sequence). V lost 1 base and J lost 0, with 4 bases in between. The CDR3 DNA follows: TGTGCCAGCAGCTTAGACAGCTCCTACGAGCAGTACTTC. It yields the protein CASSLDSSYEQYF.

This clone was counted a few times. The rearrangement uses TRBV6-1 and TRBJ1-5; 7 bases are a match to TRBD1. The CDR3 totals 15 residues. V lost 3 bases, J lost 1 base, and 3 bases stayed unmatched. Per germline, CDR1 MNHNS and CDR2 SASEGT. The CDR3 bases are TGTGCCAGCAGTGACCAGACAGGGAGCAATCAGCCCCAGCATTTT. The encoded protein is CASSDQTGSNQPQHF.

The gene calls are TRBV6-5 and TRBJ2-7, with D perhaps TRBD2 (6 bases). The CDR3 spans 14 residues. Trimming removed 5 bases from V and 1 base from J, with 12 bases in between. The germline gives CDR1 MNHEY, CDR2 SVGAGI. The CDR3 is CASSPPGLSYEQYF. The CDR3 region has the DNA TGTGCCAGCAGTCCTCCGGGACTTTCCTACGAGCAGTACTTC.

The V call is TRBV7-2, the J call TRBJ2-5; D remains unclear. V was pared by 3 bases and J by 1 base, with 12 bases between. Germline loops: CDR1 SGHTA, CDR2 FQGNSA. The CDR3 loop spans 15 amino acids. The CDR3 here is CASSLPGRTQETQYF. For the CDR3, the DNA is TGTGCCAGCAGCTTGCCTGGGCGTACCCAAGAGACCCAGTACTTC.

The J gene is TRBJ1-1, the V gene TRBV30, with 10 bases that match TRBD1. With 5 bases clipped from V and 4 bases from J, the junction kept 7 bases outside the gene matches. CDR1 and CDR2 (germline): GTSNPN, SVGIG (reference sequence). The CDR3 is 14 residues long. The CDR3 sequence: CAWATGGSLTEAFF. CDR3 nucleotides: TGTGCCTGGGCGACAGGGGGCTCACTCACTGAAGCTTTCTTT.

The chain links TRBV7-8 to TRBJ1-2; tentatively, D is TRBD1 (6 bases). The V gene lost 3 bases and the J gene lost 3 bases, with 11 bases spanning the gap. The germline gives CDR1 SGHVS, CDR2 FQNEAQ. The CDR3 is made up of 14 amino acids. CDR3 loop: CASSFRDTHYGYTF. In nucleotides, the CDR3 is TGTGCCAGCAGCTTTCGGGACACCCACTATGGCTACACCTTC.

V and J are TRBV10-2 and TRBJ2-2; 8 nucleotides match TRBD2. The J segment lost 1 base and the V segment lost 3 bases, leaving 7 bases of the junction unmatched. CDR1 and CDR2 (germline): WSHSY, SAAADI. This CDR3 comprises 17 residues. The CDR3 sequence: CASSDPAGAMNTGELFF. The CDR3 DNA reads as TGCGCCAGCAGTGACCCAGCGGGGGCCATGAACACCGGGGAGCTGTTTTTT.